The table lists the clone carrying this T cell receptor beta chain with a count of one. Produced via immunoSEQ multiplex PCR; TCRdb's table is partial and in-frame only. The table records over 20,000 clones, approximately 80% of them present only once. This record belongs to a study of OX40 agonist ivuxolimab in advanced cancers. The wider study: The mean age was roughly 60 years, ranging from about 23 to 79, with less than 90% of participants male.

This CDR3 is built from 16 residues. V gave up 2 bases and J gave up 0 bases, with 13 bases separating them. CDR1 is SGHTA, CDR2 FQGNSA, per germline. This chain uses TRBV7-2 with TRBJ1-1; D remains ambiguous. The sequence came from an adult with an advanced solid tumor such as melanoma, head and neck, liver or kidney cancer. The sample was CD4+ or CD8+ T cells sorted from blood, taken in a trial of the OX40 agonist ivuxolimab. The CDR3 sequence is CASSLISHGVNTEAFF. CDR3 nucleotide sequence: TGTGCCAGCAGCTTAATTTCCCACGGCGTGAACACTGAAGCTTTCTTT.